This T cell receptor (beta chain) was documented in a study of response to subunit inactivated influenza vaccine. Germline trimming cut 7 bases from V and 2 bases from J; bases unmatched to any gene: 5. Germline loops: CDR1 MNHEY, CDR2 SVGEGT. The CDR3 sequence is 14 residues long. This clonotype was observed a few times. Its antigen is still unknown. The study, taken as a whole, reports: The authors offered the suggestion that each seasonal influenza vaccination recruits few new T cells.

TCRdb reanalysed the RT-PCR reads using MiXCR and keeps one entry per CDR3 protein. The data hold about 480,000 distinct CDR3 sequences, with approximately 24% observed a single time. Sequencing used CD4+ T cells sorted from PBMCs, obtained more than 4 days after vaccination. This chain joins TRBV6-2 or TRBV6-3 and TRBJ2-3, with 8 bases lining up with TRBD2. The sequence came from a man in his forties or fifties who received an inactivated influenza vaccine. In DNA form, the CDR3 reads TGTGCCAGCAAGCTAGCGGGCATCACAGATACGCAGTATTTT. Protein sequence: CASKLAGITDTQYF.